The source of this TCR beta chain is a study of T cell repertoires in cytomegalovirus infection (dated 2019 in TCRdb). For the study in its entirety: The HLA type of each donor mattered for the analysis, because public TCR beta signatures pointed to carriage of CMV infection along with the matching HLA type. Study-wide findings and limitations: Carriers of CMV infection plus the relevant HLA type were discriminated by the cumulative frequency of public TCR beta family members in the study cohort and in an independent approximately 340-donor cohort. In the ex vivo response, HLA-C-restricted CMV-specific TCR beta clonotypes were dominant, and in two of eight donors the single most frequent clonotype came from this HLA-C-restricted group.

This clonotype has a handful of counts. What antigen it recognizes has not been identified. Base qualities are not recorded, but no much larger clone differs from it by a single base. The instrument was an Illumina HiSeq 1500. TCRdb redid the processing of the public reads, applying fastp at Q25 and MiXCR, and retained in-frame beta chains. Rows merge per CDR3 protein into single entries with the most common DNA and genes. Within this sample are 80,000 to 130,000 distinct CDR3 sequences, with 20% to 25% of them counted one time only. Approximately 40% of the sample goes to the ten largest clones. The germline V and J ends show losses of 5 bases and 6 bases respectively, and no gene match explains 9 bases of the junction. The CDR3 runs 15 amino acids, cysteine and phenylalanine included. Only the CDR3 portion is preserved as DNA: 45 bases, with reading frame beginning at the first base.

This TCR was sampled from a human donor in good health (CMV status not recorded). Some clones in this sample may be carry-over from other donors' samples. The sequence is built from TRBV12-3 or TRBV12-4 and TRBJ2-1, and 8 junctional nucleotides match TRBD1. The sample was CD8+ T cells from PBMCs. The DNA reads TGTGCCAGCAGTCTCATCGGGACAGGCTCCAATGAGCAGTTCTTC. The resulting protein is CASSLIGTGSNEQFF.